One T cell receptor beta chain is described in this entry. Its target is not known. The data are from a study of vaccination effects on CD4 cells after COVID-19. About the study: Participants were vaccinated with two doses of either the BNT162b2 or mRNA-1273 vaccine.

Study outcomes and limitations: Infection- and vaccine-induced clones contracted markedly late after vaccination.

The repertoire was sequenced with immunoSEQ multiplex PCR; TCRdb's copy has only in-frame clones and lacks some. The table has tens of thousands of clones, roughly 74% seen once; the top ten hold 2.5% to 3%. CDR1 is SGHRS, CDR2 YFSETQ, per germline. With 1 base removed from V and 5 bases from J, the gap between germline ends came to 3 bases. The CDR3 loop spans 11 amino acids. Prior to sequencing, the ViraFEST assay stimulated PBMC with viral peptide pools, which expanded the antigen-specific CD4+ T cells. Once cultured for about 9 days, the cells underwent separation to obtain CD4+ T cells. None of the vaccinated had previously contracted SARS-CoV-2, and their nucleocapsid antibodies tested negative.

Specimen: CD4+ T cells from PBMCs cultured with HCoV-NL63 spike peptides, collected before COVID-19 vaccination. This clonotype originated in a human donor who received a COVID-19 vaccine. The rearrangement joins TRBV5-1 to TRBJ2-5; D call uncertain. For the CDR3, the DNA is TGCGCCAGCAGCTTGCAGGAGACCCAGTACTTC. It yields the protein CASSLQETQYF.